A selection of T cell receptor beta chains follows, all from one sample in a study of T cell responses to AZD1222 COVID-19 vaccine. Generated by immunoSEQ multiplex PCR, the TCRdb table keeps only in-frame clones and is missing some. The sample includes 79,000 or so clones, about 83% of them seen just once. The source material was peripheral blood, sampled 28 days after the second dose of the MenACWY control vaccine. These receptors all come from an adult who received the MenACWY meningococcal vaccine as a control. CDR3s include the opening cysteine and the closing phenylalanine or tryptophan. Fields, in order: clone size, V gene, D gene, J gene, CDR3 length, CDR3 protein, CDR3 DNA. The D gene is left open where the match is weak. Clone size is shown for a subset of rows, as once, few, many or a class of expanded clone.

size: NA; V: TRBV2; D: TRBD1; J: TRBJ2-5; length: 16; CDR3: CASVYVETGLYETQYF; DNA: TGTGCCAGCGTCTATGTGGAGACAGGGCTCTATGAGACCCAGTACTTC
size: many; V: TRBV19; D: NA; J: TRBJ1-1; length: 14; CDR3: CASTLARDNTEAFF; DNA: TGTGCCAGTACCCTAGCCCGAGATAACACTGAAGCTTTCTTT
size: NA; V: TRBV10-2; D: NA; J: TRBJ2-7; length: 12; CDR3: CASSEAGREQYF; DNA: TGCGCCAGCAGTGAGGCTGGGCGCGAGCAGTACTTC
size: NA; V: TRBV6-6; D: NA; J: TRBJ1-1; length: 12; CDR3: CASSMGGGEAFF; DNA: TGTGCCAGCTCGATGGGAGGTGGTGAAGCTTTCTTT
size: few; V: TRBV6-6; D: NA; J: TRBJ1-5; length: 15; CDR3: CASSPDTTSNQPQHF; DNA: TGTGCCAGCAGTCCCGACACGACGAGCAATCAGCCCCAGCATTTT
size: once; V: TRBV15; D: NA; J: TRBJ1-2; length: 15; CDR3: CATSRDYVGDDGYTF; DNA: TGTGCCACCAGCAGAGATTATGTGGGGGACGATGGCTACACCTTC
size: NA; V: TRBV11-2; D: TRBD1; J: TRBJ2-2; length: 14; CDR3: CASSYNRGRGELFF; DNA: TGTGCCAGCAGCTACAACAGGGGGCGTGGGGAGCTGTTTTTT
size: NA; V: TRBV30; D: NA; J: TRBJ1-6; length: 15; CDR3: CAWSGGSSYNSPLHF; DNA: TGTGCCTGGAGTGGAGGGAGCTCCTATAATTCACCCCTCCACTTT
size: once; V: TRBV30; D: NA; J: TRBJ1-4; length: 15; CDR3: CAWSTKQGTGEKLFF; DNA: TGTGCCTGGAGTACTAAGCAGGGGACCGGGGAAAAACTGTTTTTT
size: NA; V: TRBV12-3/TRBV12-4; D: NA; J: TRBJ2-5; length: 13; CDR3: CATKGAEEETQYF; DNA: TGTGCCACCAAAGGGGCGGAAGAAGAGACCCAGTACTTC
size: NA; V: TRBV13; D: NA; J: TRBJ1-2; length: 14; CDR3: CASSQRGGLDGYTF; DNA: TGTGCCAGCAGCCAGAGGGGCGGGTTGGATGGCTACACCTTC
size: NA; V: TRBV19; D: NA; J: TRBJ2-2; length: 15; CDR3: CASSIGHALSVELFF; DNA: TGTGCCAGTAGTATAGGACATGCGTTATCGGTAGAGCTGTTTTTT
size: NA; V: TRBV9; D: TRBD1; J: TRBJ2-1; length: 18; CDR3: CASSVTPGGQGDINEQFF; DNA: TGTGCCAGCAGCGTAACTCCGGGAGGACAGGGGGACATCAATGAGCAGTTCTTC
size: NA; V: TRBV19; D: TRBD1; J: TRBJ2-2; length: 15; CDR3: CASSFGTGLLEELFF; DNA: TGTGCCAGTAGTTTCGGGACAGGGCTCCTTGAGGAGCTGTTTTTT
size: NA; V: TRBV9; D: NA; J: TRBJ1-1; length: 16; CDR3: CASSSTVGFDGTEAFF; DNA: TGTGCCAGCAGCTCCACCGTGGGGTTCGACGGCACTGAAGCTTTCTTT
size: NA; V: TRBV18; D: NA; J: TRBJ1-2; length: 16; CDR3: CASSPEYRVSSYGYTF; DNA: TGTGCCAGCTCACCAGAATACAGGGTTTCGAGCTATGGCTACACCTTC
size: NA; V: TRBV3-1/TRBV3-2; D: TRBD2; J: TRBJ2-2; length: 17; CDR3: CASSHPSGGRRGGELFF; DNA: TGTGCCAGCAGCCACCCTAGCGGGGGGCGAAGGGGCGGGGAGCTGTTTTTT
size: NA; V: TRBV10-3; D: NA; J: TRBJ2-7; length: 13; CDR3: CAISAGETYEQYF; DNA: TGTGCCATCAGCGCTGGGGAAACCTACGAGCAGTACTTC
size: NA; V: TRBV3-1/TRBV3-2; D: NA; J: TRBJ1-5; length: 12; CDR3: CASSQDNQPQHF; DNA: TGTGCCAGCAGCCAGGACAACCAGCCCCAGCATTTT
size: NA; V: TRBV6-2/TRBV6-3; D: NA; J: TRBJ1-4; length: 14; CDR3: CASSLDRTNEKLFF; DNA: TGTGCCAGCAGCTTAGACAGAACTAATGAAAAACTGTTTTTT
size: NA; V: TRBV11-3; D: TRBD2; J: TRBJ2-1; length: 12; CDR3: CASSSQRGGQFF; DNA: TGTGCCAGCAGCTCGCAGCGGGGGGGTCAGTTCTTC
size: NA; V: TRBV5-6; D: NA; J: TRBJ1-5; length: 15; CDR3: CASSLKGFSNQPQHF; DNA: TGTGCCAGCAGCTTGAAGGGGTTTAGCAATCAGCCCCAGCATTTT
size: NA; V: TRBV12-3/TRBV12-4; D: TRBD1; J: TRBJ1-2; length: 13; CDR3: CASTRTGVGGYTF; DNA: TGTGCCAGCACTCGTACAGGGGTCGGCGGCTACACCTTC
size: few; V: TRBV3-1/TRBV3-2; D: TRBD1; J: TRBJ1-6; length: 13; CDR3: CASRDRGGSPLHF; DNA: TGTGCCAGCAGAGACAGGGGGGGATCACCCCTCCACTTT
size: NA; V: TRBV6-6; D: NA; J: TRBJ1-1; length: 13; CDR3: CASSIGTSKGAFF; DNA: TGTGCCAGCAGTATTGGGACGTCAAAAGGAGCTTTCTTT
size: NA; V: TRBV2; D: TRBD1; J: TRBJ1-5; length: 15; CDR3: CASSNGQGGNQPQHF; DNA: TGTGCCAGCAGCAATGGACAGGGCGGCAATCAGCCCCAGCATTTT
size: NA; V: TRBV29-1; D: NA; J: TRBJ2-2; length: 14; CDR3: CSVRAGGPTGELFF; DNA: TGCAGCGTCCGGGCCGGGGGGCCCACCGGGGAGCTGTTTTTT
size: NA; V: TRBV7-6; D: NA; J: TRBJ2-5; length: 13; CDR3: CASSLDVGKTQYF; DNA: TGTGCCAGCAGCTTAGACGTGGGAAAGACCCAGTACTTC
size: NA; V: TRBV5-5; D: NA; J: TRBJ1-5; length: 15; CDR3: CASSLTPTINQPQHF; DNA: TGTGCCAGCAGCCTGACACCAACGATCAATCAGCCCCAGCATTTT
size: NA; V: TRBV7-8; D: NA; J: TRBJ1-3; length: 15; CDR3: CASSPTEYSGNTIYF; DNA: TGTGCCAGCAGTCCCACAGAGTACTCTGGAAACACCATATATTTT
size: NA; V: TRBV19; D: NA; J: TRBJ1-2; length: 15; CDR3: CASSIDHNDDYGYTF; DNA: TGTGCCAGTAGTATAGATCATAATGACGACTATGGCTACACCTTC
size: NA; V: TRBV6-1; D: NA; J: TRBJ2-2; length: 15; CDR3: CASCKGRPNTGELFF; DNA: TGTGCCAGCTGTAAGGGGAGACCGAACACCGGGGAGCTGTTTTTT
size: NA; V: TRBV19; D: NA; J: TRBJ1-2; length: 13; CDR3: CASSIAGTNGYTF; DNA: TGTGCCAGTAGTATAGCAGGGACCAATGGCTACACCTTC
size: few; V: TRBV11-2; D: TRBD1; J: TRBJ1-1; length: 15; CDR3: CASSSYRGGNTEAFF; DNA: TGTGCCAGCAGCTCCTACAGGGGAGGGAACACTGAAGCTTTCTTT
size: NA; V: TRBV6-5; D: NA; J: TRBJ1-1; length: 13; CDR3: CASSYTLETEAFF; DNA: TGTGCCAGCAGTTACACTCTGGAGACTGAAGCTTTCTTT
size: NA; V: TRBV6-5; D: NA; J: TRBJ2-2; length: 14; CDR3: CASRRASNTGELFF; DNA: TGTGCCAGCAGGAGGGCCTCGAACACCGGGGAGCTGTTTTTT
size: NA; V: TRBV30; D: TRBD2; J: TRBJ2-1; length: 13; CDR3: CAWKSGNYNEQFF; DNA: TGTGCCTGGAAAAGCGGGAACTACAATGAGCAGTTCTTC
size: NA; V: TRBV28; D: TRBD1; J: TRBJ1-2; length: 13; CDR3: CASSLDRGLGYTF; DNA: TGTGCCAGCAGCTTAGACAGGGGCTTAGGCTACACCTTC
size: NA; V: TRBV5-1; D: TRBD1; J: TRBJ1-1; length: 15; CDR3: CASSLAHRGDTEAFF; DNA: TGCGCCAGCAGCTTGGCTCACAGGGGGGACACTGAAGCTTTCTTT
size: NA; V: TRBV7-8; D: TRBD2; J: TRBJ2-5; length: 18; CDR3: CASSLFPLAGDAQETQYF; DNA: TGTGCCAGCAGCTTATTCCCACTAGCGGGGGACGCCCAAGAGACCCAGTACTTC
size: few; V: TRBV29-1; D: NA; J: TRBJ2-2; length: 11; CDR3: CSVGQPGELFF; DNA: TGCAGCGTTGGCCAACCCGGGGAGCTGTTTTTT
size: NA; V: TRBV2; D: NA; J: TRBJ1-4; length: 14; CDR3: CASIPGQANEKLFF; DNA: TGTGCCAGCATCCCGGGCCAAGCAAATGAAAAACTGTTTTTT
size: NA; V: TRBV4-3; D: NA; J: TRBJ1-6; length: 15; CDR3: CASSQVQAVNSPLHF; DNA: TGCGCCAGCAGCCAAGTACAGGCGGTTAATTCACCCCTCCACTTT
size: NA; V: TRBV10-1; D: TRBD2; J: TRBJ2-1; length: 14; CDR3: CASGRASGENEQFF; DNA: TGCGCCAGTGGGAGGGCTAGCGGGGAGAATGAGCAGTTCTTC
size: NA; V: TRBV19; D: TRBD2; J: TRBJ2-4; length: 20; CDR3: CASSTLMTSGGALAKNIQYF; DNA: TGTGCCAGTAGCACTCTGATGACTAGCGGGGGGGCCCTGGCCAAAAACATTCAGTACTTC
size: NA; V: TRBV2; D: TRBD1; J: TRBJ1-5; length: 14; CDR3: CASRGTGGSQPQHF; DNA: TGTGCCAGCAGGGGTACAGGGGGCAGTCAGCCCCAGCATTTT
size: NA; V: TRBV5-4; D: NA; J: TRBJ2-5; length: 15; CDR3: CASSFTGTEGETQYF; DNA: TGTGCCAGCAGCTTTACCGGGACCGAGGGAGAGACCCAGTACTTC
size: NA; V: TRBV6-5; D: NA; J: TRBJ2-7; length: 14; CDR3: CASSYDRGADEQYF; DNA: TGTGCCAGCAGTTATGACAGAGGGGCCGACGAGCAGTACTTC
size: NA; V: TRBV2; D: NA; J: TRBJ2-1; length: 19; CDR3: CASSTPGDLNPSSYNEQFF; DNA: TGTGCCAGCAGTACCCCCGGGGACCTAAACCCGAGCTCCTACAATGAGCAGTTCTTC
size: few; V: TRBV19; D: NA; J: TRBJ2-3; length: 14; CDR3: CASSQGAGPDTQYF; DNA: TGTGCCAGTAGCCAAGGGGCAGGGCCGGATACGCAGTATTTT
size: NA; V: TRBV18; D: TRBD2; J: TRBJ2-1; length: 17; CDR3: CASSPTLAGGTYNEQFF; DNA: TGTGCCAGCTCACCCACACTAGCGGGAGGGACCTACAATGAGCAGTTCTTC
size: NA; V: TRBV5-6; D: TRBD1; J: TRBJ1-2; length: 13; CDR3: CASVGQGVFGYTF; DNA: TGTGCCAGCGTGGGACAGGGAGTTTTTGGCTACACCTTC
size: NA; V: TRBV30; D: NA; J: TRBJ1-2; length: 14; CDR3: CAWTLQVGTGGYTF; DNA: TGTGCCTGGACCCTCCAGGTCGGGACGGGAGGCTACACCTTC
size: once; V: TRBV7-8; D: NA; J: TRBJ1-5; length: 17; CDR3: CASSPSPTRDSNQPQHF; DNA: TGTGCCAGCAGCCCATCTCCGACTCGGGATAGCAATCAGCCCCAGCATTTT
size: NA; V: TRBV13; D: NA; J: TRBJ1-1; length: 14; CDR3: CASSSGVAGTEAFF; DNA: TGTGCCAGCAGCTCAGGGGTTGCGGGCACTGAAGCTTTCTTT